What follows are 20 T cell receptor beta chains derived from one specimen sequenced in a study of cytomegalovirus exposure and HLA in healthy donors. Sequenced by immunoSEQ multiplex PCR; TCRdb stores in-frame clones only, minus some. Here the sample spans 200,000 to 250,000 clones, around 88% being singletons. The source material was PBMCs. These TCRs come from a woman younger than 30 in good health and CMV-seronegative.

The J gene is TRBJ1-2, the V gene TRBV28, with TRBD1 matching 7 bases. This CDR3 is 18 amino acids long. V trimming: 3 bases; J trimming: 6 bases; junction bases outside the gene matches: 19. Germline V gene sequence: CDR1 MDHEN, CDR2 SYDVKM. The CDR3 reads CASSFFLSGTGTAHGYTF. The CDR3 coding sequence is TGTGCCAGCAGTTTTTTTCTGTCCGGAACCGGGACAGCTCATGGCTACACCTTC.

The chain is built from TRBV11-2 and TRBJ2-3; 10 bases match TRBD2. This CDR3 comprises 15 residues. Trimming took 1 base from V and 6 from J; bases not matched to a gene: 4. CDR1 is SGHAT and CDR2 is FQNNGV in the germline V gene. CDR3 in DNA: TGTGCCAGCAGCTTAGGACTAGCGGGCTATGATACGCAGTATTTT. The encoded protein is CASSLGLAGYDTQYF.

This chain joins TRBV7-9 and TRBJ1-1; D is undetermined. CDR3 length equals 13 residues. Germline CDR1 SEHNR, CDR2 FQNEAQ (reference sequence). The V end lost 5 bases, the J end lost 1 base, and 8 bases lay between the germline ends. CDR3 DNA: TGTGCCAGCAGCCCACGGGGGAACACTGAAGCTTTCTTT. Encoded protein: CASSPRGNTEAFF.

The V gene is TRBV11-2, the J gene TRBJ1-1; D is possibly TRBD1 (5 bases). The germline V gene encodes CDR1 SGHAT and CDR2 FQNNGV. V was shortened by 1 base and J by 3 bases, with 6 bases between the two germline ends. This CDR3 is built from 13 residues. The CDR3 reads CASSLAGDTEAFF. In DNA, the CDR3 is TGTGCCAGCAGCTTAGCGGGGGACACTGAAGCTTTCTTT.

The rearrangement uses TRBV9 and TRBJ2-1; no definite D call. The V gene lost 4 bases and the J gene lost 12 bases, with 23 bases spanning the gap. The CDR3 runs 15 residues. Germline CDR1 reads SGDLS; CDR2 reads YYNGEE. CDR3 region: CASSPQPSDWIWQFF. In DNA form, the CDR3 reads TGTGCCAGCAGCCCGCAGCCGTCCGACTGGATATGGCAGTTCTTC.

This chain uses TRBV4-1 with TRBJ2-7; D not certain. The germline gives CDR1 MGHRA, CDR2 YSYEKL. V was clipped by 0 bases and J by 0 bases, with 9 bases between them. This CDR3 is 15 amino acids long. For the CDR3, the DNA is TGCGCCAGCAGCCAAGATCACTCTAACTCCTACGAGCAGTACTTC. It encodes CASSQDHSNSYEQYF.

The chain recombines TRBV28 with TRBJ1-2; 9 nucleotides align to TRBD1. The CDR3 is 13 residues long. Trimming cost V 4 bases and J 7 bases; bases outside gene matches: 4. Germline V gene sequence: CDR1 MDHEN, CDR2 SYDVKM. This CDR3 is CASSSGQGGGYTF. Here the CDR3 DNA reads TGTGCCAGCAGTTCGGGACAGGGCGGTGGCTACACCTTC.

This rearrangement joins TRBV27 to TRBJ2-3, with 10 bases aligning to TRBD2. Trimming at V came to 6 bases and at J to 2 bases, leaving 8 bases not matched to a gene. CDR1 is MNHEY, CDR2 SMNVEV, per germline (reference sequence). The CDR3 has 16 amino acids. The CDR3: CASSLAGVTVTDTQYF. CDR3 bases: TGTGCCAGCAGCCTAGCGGGAGTTACAGTCACAGATACGCAGTATTTT.

Details on this clone: The sample contains more than one DNA sequence encoding this CDR3. This chain joins TRBV7-2 and TRBJ2-7; 10 positions match TRBD2. The V segment lost 0 bases and the J segment 3 bases; nucleotides outside the gene matches: 2. The CDR3 is 15 amino acids. From germline, CDR1 is SGHTA and CDR2 FQGNSA. The CDR3 sequence is CASSLALAGGYEQYF. In nucleotides, the CDR3 is TGTGCCAGCAGCTTAGCGTTAGCGGGAGGCTACGAGCAGTACTTC.

The chain uses TRBV5-1 and TRBJ2-7; 8 bases are a match to TRBD2. The CDR3 is 17 amino acids. Trimming cost V 2 bases and J 3 bases; bases outside gene matches: 13. Germline V gene sequence: CDR1 SGHRS, CDR2 YFSETQ. CDR3 DNA sequence: TGCGCCAGCAGCTTCACTCTTTCAGCTAGCGGGTTCTACGAGCAGTACTTC. Encoded protein: CASSFTLSASGFYEQYF.

V usage is TRBV5-1 and J usage is TRBJ2-7; 8 positions match TRBD1. J gave up 0 bases and V 3 bases, and 8 bases lay outside the gene matches. The CDR3 extends over 16 amino acids. CDR1 is SGHRS, CDR2 YFSETQ, per germline. The CDR3 bases are TGCGCCAGCAGCTCCGCAGGGGGCCAAAGCTCCTACGAGCAGTACTTC. It encodes CASSSAGGQSSYEQYF. The variable domain in full, completed from reference TRBV5-1 and TRBJ2-7, reads KAGVTQTPRYLIKTRGQQVTLSCSPISGHRSVSWYQQTPGQGLQFLFEYFSETQRNKGNFPGRFSGRQFSNSRSEMNVSTLELGDSALYLCASSSAGGQSSYEQYFGPGTRLTVT.

This chain links TRBV2 with TRBJ2-7; 8 bases are shared with TRBD2. Trimming took 0 bases from V and 3 from J; bases not matched to a gene: 10. Germline lookup yields CDR1 SNHLY and CDR2 FYNNEI. This CDR3 region has 17 residues. The CDR3 nucleotides read TGTGCCAGCAGTGAAGCGCGGGACCCGGGAGGGCTCTACGAGCAGTACTTC. It translates to CASSEARDPGGLYEQYF.

The chain has TRBV30 and TRBJ1-4; a possible D gene is TRBD1 (6 bases). The CDR3 consists of 14 residues. Trimming removed 3 bases from V and 8 bases from J, with 16 bases in between. Germline V gene data show CDR1 as GTSNPN and CDR2 as SVGIG (reference sequence). The CDR3 reads CAWRYPGGGEKLFF. The CDR3 DNA sequence: TGTGCCTGGAGGTACCCGGGAGGGGGAGAAAAACTGTTTTTT.

The genes are TRBV7-9 and TRBJ2-7; D is undetermined. The length of the CDR3 is 12 residues. Germline lookup yields CDR1 SEHNR and CDR2 FQNEAQ (reference sequence). V lost 3 bases, J lost 6 bases, and 9 bases lay in between. This chain's CDR3 is CASSFEVGEQYF. Written as DNA, the CDR3 is TGTGCCAGCAGCTTTGAGGTCGGCGAGCAGTACTTC.

The chain couples TRBV4-1 to TRBJ2-3; 10 bases fit TRBD2. The ends lost 2 bases at V and 1 base at J; junction bases unmatched: 3. This CDR3 has 16 residues. Germline values: CDR1 MGHRA, CDR2 YSYEKL. For the CDR3, the DNA is TGCGCCAGCAGCCAAACCGGACTAGCGGGCACAGATACGCAGTATTTT. Its translation: CASSQTGLAGTDTQYF.

J is TRBJ2-1 and V is TRBV2; 12 bases are shared with TRBD2. The trim removed 4 bases at V and 12 bases at J, leaving 7 bases unmatched. From germline, CDR1 is SNHLY and CDR2 FYNNEI. CDR3 length: 14 amino acids. The CDR3 reads CASSGTSGIAVQFF. The DNA of the CDR3 is TGTGCCAGCAGTGGGACTAGCGGGATTGCGGTGCAGTTCTTC.

The chain combines TRBV2 with TRBJ2-1; weak D call: TRBD2 (6 bases). CDR1 is SNHLY and CDR2 is FYNNEI in the germline V gene. This CDR3 is built from 14 residues. V was trimmed by 8 bases and J by 0 bases, leaving 11 bases between them. Here the CDR3 reads CASGGTRSYNEQFF. CDR3 DNA: TGTGCCAGCGGCGGGACCCGCTCCTACAATGAGCAGTTCTTC.

V is TRBV27 and J is TRBJ2-3; 9 positions match TRBD2. The CDR3 totals 19 residues. Per the germline V gene, CDR1 is MNHEY and CDR2 is SMNVEV (reference sequence). V lost 0 bases, J lost 1 base, and 11 bases stayed unmatched. The CDR3 DNA reads TGTGCCAGCAGTTTATCCCCCTGGGCCGCTAGCGGGGGCACAGATACGCAGTATTTT. It yields the protein CASSLSPWAASGGTDTQYF.

The chain joins TRBV27 to TRBJ2-3; the match to TRBD2 covers 14 bases. With V trimmed by 5 bases and J by 2 bases, 15 bases remained unmatched. CDR1 and CDR2 (germline): MNHEY, SMNVEV (reference sequence). This CDR3 contains 20 residues. CDR3 nucleotide sequence: TGTGCCAGCAGTCCCCTGGGACTAGCGGGAGTGGTTGGGAACACAGATACGCAGTATTTT. Amino acids: CASSPLGLAGVVGNTDTQYF.

This rearrangement joins TRBV2 to TRBJ2-2, with D maybe TRBD1 (6 bases). With 5 bases removed from V and 7 bases from J, the gap between germline ends came to 11 bases. The CDR3 runs 13 residues. Looked up from germline, CDR1 is SNHLY and CDR2 is FYNNEI. In DNA form, the CDR3 reads TGTGCCAGCAGTTTTGCCAGGGGCGGGGAGCTGTTTTTT. Translation: CASSFARGGELFF. Full variable domain (missing parts from reference TRBV2 and TRBJ2-2): EPEVTQTPSHQVTQMGQEVILRCVPISNHLYFYWYRQILGQKVEFLVSFYNNEISEKSEIFDDQFSVERPDGSNFTLKIRSTKLEDSAMYFCASSFARGGELFFGEGSRLTVL.